The clone carrying this TCR beta chain was detected ten times or more. Patients affected by ophthalmopathy presented a Clinical Activity Score of at least 3, a NOSPECS grade of at least 4, and disease duration below 3 months. There were TCR beta CDR3 regions amplified from RNA transcripts. Initially, a first-round RT-PCR of the TCR CDR3 employed the HTBI primer set. MiXCR was run by TCRdb on the multiplex PCR reads, yielding one entry per CDR3 protein. The table lists 350,000 or so distinct CDR3 sequences, roughly 20% of them singletons. Unmatched junction bases numbered 7, after V lost 3 bases and J lost 5 bases. This CDR3 is built from 16 residues. Germline loops: CDR1 SEHNR, CDR2 FQNEAQ (reference sequence). This entry is derived from a study of T cells in Graves' hyperthyroidism and ophthalmopathy. Study as a whole: Peripheral blood was secured at the point of initial diagnosis, before any treatment.

Sequencing was done on a sample of blood. V is TRBV7-9 and J is TRBJ2-2; 9 bases are shared with TRBD2. The sequence came from a woman aged 35 to 49 with Graves' ophthalmopathy. The CDR3 reads CASSLTRLADTGELFF. The CDR3 DNA follows: TGTGCCAGCAGCTTGACCAGACTAGCGGATACCGGGGAGCTGTTTTTT.